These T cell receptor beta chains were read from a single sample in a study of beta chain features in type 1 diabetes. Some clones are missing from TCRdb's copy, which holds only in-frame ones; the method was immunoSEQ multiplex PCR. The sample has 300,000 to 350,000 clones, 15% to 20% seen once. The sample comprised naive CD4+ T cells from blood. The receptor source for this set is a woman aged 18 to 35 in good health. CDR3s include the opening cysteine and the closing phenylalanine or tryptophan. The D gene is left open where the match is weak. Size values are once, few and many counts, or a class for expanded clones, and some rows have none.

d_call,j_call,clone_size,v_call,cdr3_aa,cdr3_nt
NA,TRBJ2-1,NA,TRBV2,CASSVGTGHRERFF,TGTGCCAGCAGTGTTGGGACGGGACATCGGGAACGGTTCTTC
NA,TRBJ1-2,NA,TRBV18,CASSPGGRFYGYTF,TGTGCCAGCTCACCAGGGGGCAGGTTCTATGGCTACACCTTC
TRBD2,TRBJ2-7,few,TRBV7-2,CASSLVGGGYEQYF,TGTGCCAGCAGCTTAGTGGGGGGGGGCTACGAGCAGTACTTC
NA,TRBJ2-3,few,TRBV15,CATSRDGGTDTQYF,TGTGCCACCAGCAGAGATGGAGGCACAGATACGCAGTATTTT
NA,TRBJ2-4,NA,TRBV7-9,CASSQTTGGLAKNIQYF,TGTGCCAGCAGCCAAACGACAGGTGGCCTAGCCAAAAACATTCAGTACTTC
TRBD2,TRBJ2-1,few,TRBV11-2,CASRPAGAQYNEQFF,TGTGCCAGCAGGCCAGCGGGAGCGCAGTACAATGAGCAGTTCTTC
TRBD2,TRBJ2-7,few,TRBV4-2,CASSLSGESSYEQYF,TGTGCCAGCAGTCTTAGCGGGGAAAGCTCCTACGAGCAGTACTTC
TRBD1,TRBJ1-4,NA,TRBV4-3,CASSQADRDSEKLFF,TGCGCCAGCAGCCAAGCGGACAGGGATTCTGAAAAACTGTTTTTT
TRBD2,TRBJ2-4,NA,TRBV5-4,CASSLGGGEGNIQYF,TGTGCCAGCAGCTTGGGCGGGGGGGAAGGAAACATTCAGTACTTC
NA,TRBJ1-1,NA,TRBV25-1,CASSVAGTMNTEAFF,TGTGCCAGCAGTGTGGCAGGTACGATGAACACTGAAGCTTTCTTT
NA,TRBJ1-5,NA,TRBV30,CAWSVGVYSNQPQHF,TGTGCCTGGAGTGTCGGAGTTTATAGCAATCAGCCCCAGCATTTT
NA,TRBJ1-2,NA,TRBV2,CASSERTNYGYTF,TGTGCCAGCAGTGAGAGGACTAACTATGGCTACACCTTC
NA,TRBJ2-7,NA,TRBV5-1,CASSFRGDTYEQYF,TGCGCCAGCAGCTTCAGGGGGGACACCTACGAGCAGTACTTC
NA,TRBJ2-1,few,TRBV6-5,CASKSGYSYNEQFF,TGTGCCAGCAAAAGCGGGTACTCCTACAATGAGCAGTTCTTC
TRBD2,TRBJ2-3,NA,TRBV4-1,CASSQPRASGNTDTQYF,TGCGCCAGCAGCCAACCCCGGGCTAGCGGAAACACAGATACGCAGTATTTT
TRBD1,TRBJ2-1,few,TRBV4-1,CASSRPQRGQLYNEQFF,TGCGCCAGCAGCCGCCCCCAACGGGGACAGCTATACAATGAGCAGTTCTTC
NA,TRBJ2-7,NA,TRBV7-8,CASSGPPAGSYEQYF,TGTGCCAGCAGCGGGCCCCCAGCAGGGTCCTACGAGCAGTACTTC
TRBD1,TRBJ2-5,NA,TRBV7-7,CASSADRGIGTQYF,TGTGCTAGCAGCGCGGACAGGGGGATCGGGACCCAGTACTTC
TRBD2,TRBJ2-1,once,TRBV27,CASSLGQPKTSGALLFVDNEQFF,TGTGCCAGCAGTTTAGGACAACCAAAGACTAGCGGGGCGCTCCTTTTTGTGGACAATGAGCAGTTCTTC
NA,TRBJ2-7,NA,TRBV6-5,CASSYSKGVYEQYF,TGTGCCAGCAGTTACTCGAAGGGGGTCTACGAGCAGTACTTC
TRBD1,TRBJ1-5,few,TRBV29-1,CSVGDRVNQPQHF,TGCAGCGTTGGGGACAGGGTCAATCAGCCCCAGCATTTT
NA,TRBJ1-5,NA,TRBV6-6,CASSYSRDQPQHF,TGTGCCAGCAGTTACTCGAGGGATCAGCCCCAGCATTTT
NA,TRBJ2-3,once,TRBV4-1,CASSRQGNSDTQYF,TGCGCCAGCAGCCGCCAGGGGAACTCAGATACGCAGTATTTT
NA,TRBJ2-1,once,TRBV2,CASRPNSGQFF,TGTGCCAGCAGGCCCAATTCAGGGCAGTTCTTC
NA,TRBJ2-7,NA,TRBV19,CASSILSRGEQYF,TGTGCCAGTAGTATACTCTCGAGAGGGGAGCAGTACTTC
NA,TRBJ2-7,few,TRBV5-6,CASSLAGGYHEQYF,TGTGCCAGCAGCTTGGCCGGTGGTTACCACGAGCAGTACTTC
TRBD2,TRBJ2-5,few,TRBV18,CASSPRAGEETQYF,TGTGCCAGCTCACCCAGAGCGGGAGAGGAGACCCAGTACTTC
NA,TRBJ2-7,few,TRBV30,CAWSTGAYEQYF,TGTGCCTGGAGTACTGGTGCCTACGAGCAGTACTTC
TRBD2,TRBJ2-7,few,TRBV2,CAGGAGPPRYEQYF,TGTGCCGGCGGAGCGGGGCCACCCCGGTACGAGCAGTACTTC
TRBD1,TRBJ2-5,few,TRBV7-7,CASRPGQGIGETQYF,TGTGCTAGCAGGCCAGGACAGGGGATCGGAGAGACCCAGTACTTC
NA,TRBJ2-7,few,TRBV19,CASSPGEQYF,TGTGCCAGTAGTCCGGGGGAGCAGTACTTC
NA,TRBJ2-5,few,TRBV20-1,CSARQSETQYF,TGCAGTGCAAGACAGTCGGAGACCCAGTACTTC
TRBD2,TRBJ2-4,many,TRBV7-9,CASSLRGGAGNIQYF,TGTGCCAGCAGCCTTCGCGGGGGGGCTGGTAACATTCAGTACTTC
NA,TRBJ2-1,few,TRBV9,CASSVVDGGEQFF,TGTGCCAGCAGCGTAGTTGACGGGGGAGAGCAGTTCTTC
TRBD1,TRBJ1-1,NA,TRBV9,CASSDRQGMNTEAFF,TGTGCCAGCAGCGACCGACAGGGGATGAACACTGAAGCTTTCTTT
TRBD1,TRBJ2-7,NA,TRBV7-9,CASSSQTTGAEQYF,TGTGCCAGCAGCTCCCAGACTACAGGGGCCGAGCAGTACTTC
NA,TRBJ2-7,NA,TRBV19,CASSMSGPYEQYF,TGTGCCAGTAGTATGAGCGGGCCCTACGAGCAGTACTTC
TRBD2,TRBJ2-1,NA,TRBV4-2,CASSQILPAGGHNEQFF,TGTGCCAGCAGCCAGATCCTCCCAGCGGGAGGGCACAATGAGCAGTTCTTC
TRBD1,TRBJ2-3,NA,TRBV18,CASSTGIPDTQYF,TGTGCCAGCTCGACAGGGATTCCAGATACGCAGTATTTT
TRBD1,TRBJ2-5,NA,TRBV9,CASSGGQGRRETQYF,TGTGCCAGCAGCGGGGGACAGGGGAGGAGGGAGACCCAGTACTTC
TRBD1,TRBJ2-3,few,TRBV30,CAQSLRTGGADTQYF,TGTGCCCAGTCCCTTCGGACAGGGGGGGCAGATACGCAGTATTTT
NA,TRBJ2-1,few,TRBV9,CASSSGWQDNEQFF,TGTGCCAGCAGCTCAGGGTGGCAGGACAATGAGCAGTTCTTC
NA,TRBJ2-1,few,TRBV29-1,CSGGQYNEQFF,TGCAGCGGCGGACAGTACAATGAGCAGTTCTTC
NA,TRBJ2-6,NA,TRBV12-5,CASGLAISGANVLTF,TGTGCTAGTGGTTTGGCCATCTCTGGGGCCAACGTCCTGACTTTC
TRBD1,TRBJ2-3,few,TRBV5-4,CASSSRQGADTQYF,TGTGCCAGCAGCTCGCGACAGGGGGCAGATACGCAGTATTTT
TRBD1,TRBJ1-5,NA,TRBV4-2,CASSQGGTVKKPQHF,TGTGCCAGCAGCCAAGGGGGGACAGTTAAAAAGCCCCAGCATTTT
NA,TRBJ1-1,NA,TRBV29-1,CSVGSLNTEAFF,TGCAGCGTGGGCAGTTTGAACACTGAAGCTTTCTTT
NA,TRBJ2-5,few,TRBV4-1,CASSQGDRKETQYF,TGCGCCAGCAGCCAAGGTGACAGGAAAGAGACCCAGTACTTC
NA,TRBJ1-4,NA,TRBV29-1,CSVMGANEKLFF,TGCAGCGTTATGGGGGCGAACGAAAAACTGTTTTTT
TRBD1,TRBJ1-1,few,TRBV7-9,CASSLQGAAEAFF,TGTGCCAGCAGCTTACAGGGGGCCGCTGAAGCTTTCTTT
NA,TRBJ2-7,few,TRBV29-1,CSVGDSYEQYF,TGCAGCGTGGGGGACTCATACGAGCAGTACTTC
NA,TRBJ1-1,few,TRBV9,CASSADPGTEAFF,TGTGCCAGTAGTGCTGACCCGGGCACTGAAGCTTTCTTT
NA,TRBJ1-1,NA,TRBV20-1,CSAREVEAFF,TGCAGTGCTAGGGAGGTGGAAGCTTTCTTT
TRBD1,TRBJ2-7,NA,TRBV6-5,CASSTGTAPKQYF,TGTGCCAGCAGTACCGGGACAGCACCGAAGCAGTACTTC